One and the same sample provided the 20 T cell receptor beta chains below, sequenced in a study of beta chain features in type 1 diabetes. Study-wide results and limits: Within each of all four CD4+ subsets, Type 1 diabetes patients had TCRB CDR3s that were moderately but significantly shorter.

The sequenced template was cDNA made from the entire isolated RNA. The method was immunoSEQ multiplex PCR; TCRdb's version includes in-frame clones alone and lacks a portion of them. The data contain 640,000 or so clones, 10% to 15% of them singletons. These receptors lack a known antigen. The sequencing sample was made of naive CD4+ T cells from blood. These receptors came from a man between 18 and 29 years old with type 1 diabetes.

V is TRBV5-1 and J is TRBJ1-3; D call uncertain. CDR1 and CDR2 from the germline V gene are SGHRS and YFSETQ. The CDR3 covers 17 residues. Trimming left V 0 bases short and J 0 bases short, with 13 bases between. CDR3 protein: CASSLGGSQNSGNTIYF. CDR3 bases: TGCGCCAGCAGCTTGGGTGGCAGTCAAAACTCTGGAAACACCATATATTTT.

The chain joins TRBV19 to TRBJ2-3; 7 nucleotides line up with TRBD1. The CDR3 sequence is 14 residues long. V dropped 3 bases and J dropped 1; count of bases not matched to a gene: 1. The germline V gene encodes CDR1 LNHDA and CDR2 SQIVND (reference sequence). The CDR3 loop is CASSITGGTDTQYF. The CDR3 region has the DNA TGTGCCAGTAGTATCACAGGGGGCACAGATACGCAGTATTTT.

This clone was seen a handful of times. The rearrangement uses TRBV10-3 and TRBJ2-2; D not resolved. Trimming removed 3 bases at V and 0 bases at J, with 5 bases between. The V gene's germline CDR1 is ENHRY and CDR2 SYGVKD. This CDR3 is built from 14 residues. The CDR3 region has the DNA TGTGCCATCAGTGAAAACACGAACACCGGGGAGCTGTTTTTT. This gives the protein CAISENTNTGELFF.

Remarks on this clone: In the same sample, other DNA sequences code for this CDR3. The rearrangement links TRBV6-5 to TRBJ2-7; weak D call: TRBD1 (6 bases). The germline V gene encodes CDR1 MNHEY and CDR2 SVGAGI. The length of the CDR3 is 13 residues. V was clipped by 5 bases and J by 4 bases, with 12 bases between them. As DNA, the CDR3 is TGTGCCAGCAGTACAGGGACGTCGTACGAGCAGTACTTC. This codes for CASSTGTSYEQYF.

The V call is TRBV7-9, the J call TRBJ1-1; tentative D call: TRBD1 (6 bases). CDR3 length equals 15 residues. V was pared by 1 base and J by 5 bases, with 14 bases between. From germline, CDR1 is SEHNR and CDR2 FQNEAQ (reference sequence). The CDR3 is CASSLVGDMRTEAFF. CDR3 in DNA: TGTGCCAGCAGCTTAGTGGGGGACATGCGGACTGAAGCTTTCTTT.

This clone showed up just once. The chain links TRBV10-3 to TRBJ1-2; a possible D gene is TRBD1 (6 bases). Trimming left V 5 bases short and J 7 bases short, with 14 bases between. Germline CDR1 is ENHRY and CDR2 is SYGVKD. The CDR3 covers 13 residues. CDR3 nucleotides: TGTGCCATCAGTCCGGGGGCAGAGGGTGGCTACACCTTC. This translates into CAISPGAEGGYTF.

This clone was counted only a few times. This rearrangement joins TRBV9 to TRBJ2-4; 9 bases match TRBD1. The CDR3 runs to 19 residues. The V gene end was trimmed by 4 bases and the J gene end by 3 bases; junction bases not matched to a gene: 17. Looked up from germline, CDR1 is SGDLS and CDR2 is YYNGEE. The CDR3 spells CASSPRTGDTGLGKNIQYF. The DNA for the CDR3 is TGTGCCAGCAGCCCGCGGACAGGGGATACCGGTTTGGGCAAAAACATTCAGTACTTC. Based on the CDR3 plus reference TRBV9 and TRBJ2-4, the full variable domain is DSGVTQTPKHLITATGQRVTLRCSPRSGDLSVYWYQQSLDQGLQFLIQYYNGEERAKGNILERFSAQQFPDLHSELNLSSLELGDSALYFCASSPRTGDTGLGKNIQYFGAGTRLSVL.

The CDR3 region has the DNA TGTGCCTGGAGTGACGGAGCCGGGTCAGATACGCAGTATTTT. Its protein product is CAWSDGAGSDTQYF. The chain joins TRBV30 to TRBJ2-3; D unclear. This CDR3 region has 14 residues. Trimming shortened V by 1 base and J by 4 bases, and 12 bases separated the two germline ends. Germline V gene data show CDR1 as GTSNPN and CDR2 as SVGIG (reference sequence).

This clone was seen ten or more times. V gene TRBV30 combines with J gene TRBJ1-2, with D possibly TRBD1 on 6 matching bases. With 2 bases removed from V and 6 bases from J, the gap between germline ends came to 13 bases. The CDR3 has 13 amino acids. CDR1 and CDR2 (germline): GTSNPN, SVGIG (reference sequence). CDR3 in DNA: TGTGCCTGGAGTATACGGACAGTGGATGGCTACACCTTC. The encoded protein is CAWSIRTVDGYTF.

The V call is TRBV6-5, the J call TRBJ1-1; no firm D call. From germline, CDR1 is MNHEY and CDR2 SVGAGI. V lost 0 bases and J 6 bases, leaving 14 bases between the germline ends. The CDR3 runs to 15 residues. The CDR3 sequence: CASSYSAHLWAEAFF. CDR3 coding DNA: TGTGCCAGCAGTTACTCGGCGCATCTGTGGGCTGAAGCTTTCTTT.

This chain joins TRBV29-1 and TRBJ1-2; D gene unclear. This CDR3 is built from 12 residues. The germline V and J ends were trimmed by 3 bases and 3 bases, with 8 bases remaining between them. Germline V lookup: CDR1 SQVTM, CDR2 ANQGSEA. The CDR3 loop reads CSVDDAHYGYTF. CDR3 coding DNA: TGCAGCGTTGACGACGCGCACTATGGCTACACCTTC.

This clone has a handful of counts. J is TRBJ2-5 and V is TRBV19, with D uncertain. With 2 bases removed from V and 5 bases from J, the gap between germline ends came to 12 bases. Germline V gives CDR1 LNHDA, CDR2 SQIVND (reference sequence). This CDR3 region has 14 residues. CDR3 coding DNA: TGTGCCAGTAGTATAAGTACCCTACGGGAGACCCAGTACTTC. This translates into CASSISTLRETQYF.

The chain links TRBV13 to TRBJ2-1; D perhaps matches TRBD2 (6 bases). This CDR3 has 15 residues. In germline, CDR1 is PRHDT, CDR2 FYEKMQ (reference sequence). The V end was cut by 4 bases, the J end by 5 bases, with 15 bases between. CDR3 sequence (DNA): TGTGCCAGCAGCTCACCTCCCCCGGGAGACAATGAGCAGTTCTTC. It specifies CASSSPPPGDNEQFF.

The chain employs TRBV7-9 and TRBJ1-2; the D is unclear. The CDR3 totals 14 residues. Trimming stripped 5 bases from V and 7 bases from J, with 17 bases between. CDR1 and CDR2 from the germline V gene are SEHNR and FQNEAQ (reference sequence). The CDR3 is CASSTPEGLVGYTF. CDR3 nucleotide sequence: TGTGCCAGCAGCACCCCCGAAGGGCTGGTTGGCTACACCTTC.

This chain's CDR3 is CASSYHNEQFF. In nucleotides, the CDR3 is TGTGCCAGCAGTTACCACAATGAGCAGTTCTTC. This chain uses TRBV2 with TRBJ2-1; D is unclear. CDR1 and CDR2 (germline): SNHLY, FYNNEI. CDR3 length: 11 amino acids. The ends were cut back, 5 bases at V and 5 bases at J, with 4 bases in the middle.

This clone has only a few counts. V and J are TRBV30 and TRBJ2-7; possibly TRBD1 for D (5 bases). The CDR3 sequence is 12 residues long. Germline CDR1 is GTSNPN and CDR2 is SVGIG (reference sequence). V was pared by 1 base and J by 6 bases, with 10 bases between. CDR3 loop: CAWSEGRGEQYF. CDR3 bases: TGTGCCTGGAGTGAGGGAAGGGGCGAGCAGTACTTC.

This clone has more than one count but fewer than ten. The chain uses TRBV4-2 and TRBJ2-5; 7 positions agree with TRBD2. The V segment lost 4 bases and the J segment 2 bases; nucleotides outside the gene matches: 10. The CDR3 extends over 16 amino acids. Germline V lookup: CDR1 LGHNA, CDR2 YNFKEQ. CDR3 nucleotides: TGTGCCAGCAGCCTTTTCGCGGGGGACCTACAAGAGACCCAGTACTTC. This sequence encodes CASSLFAGDLQETQYF.

The chain has TRBV4-1 and TRBJ2-2; D tentatively fits TRBD1 or TRBD2 (5 bases each). Trimming pared 4 bases from V and 2 bases from J, leaving 14 bases between. The CDR3 length is 16 residues. Germline V lookup: CDR1 MGHRA, CDR2 YSYEKL. The DNA of the CDR3 is TGCGCCAGCAGCCCCGTTTGGGGGTTCAACACCGGGGAGCTGTTTTTT. Translation gives CASSPVWGFNTGELFF.

The V and J genes are TRBV5-1 and TRBJ1-6, with D uncertain. This CDR3 contains 16 residues. CDR1 and CDR2 from the germline V gene are SGHRS and YFSETQ. Between the trimmed V and J ends, which lost 3 bases and 0 bases, there was a span of 10 bases. The CDR3 region has the DNA TGCGCCAGCAGCTCGAGTTTGGACTCCTATAATTCACCCCTCCACTTT. Its translation is CASSSSLDSYNSPLHF.

The chain carries TRBV7-6 and TRBJ2-1; D unresolved. In germline, CDR1 is SGHVS, CDR2 FNYEAQ. The CDR3 covers 13 residues. V lost 5 bases, J lost 9 bases, and 14 bases lay in between. CDR3 nucleotide sequence: TGTGCCAGCAGCACAGCTAGGATCAGTGAGCAGTTCTTC. This translates into CASSTARISEQFF. Looking up the rest from reference TRBV7-6 and TRBJ2-1 gives the full variable domain: GAGVSQSPRYKVTKRGQDVALRCDPISGHVSLYWYRQALGQGPEFLTYFNYEAQQDKSGLPNDRFSAERPEGSISTLTIQRTEQRDSAMYRCASSTARISEQFFGPGTRLTVL.